The clone carrying this TCR beta chain has ten or more counts. TCRdb called the reads again in MiXCR, with one record for every CDR3 protein. The sample includes under 300,000 distinct CDR3 sequences, about 30% seen only once; the top ten take roughly 7%. CDR1 and CDR2 (germline): SGHTA, FQGNSA. The J segment lost 4 bases and the V segment lost 5 bases, leaving 8 bases of the junction unmatched. CDR3 length: 16 residues. The data originate from a study of kidney transplant recipient with SARS-CoV-2 infection. This TCR derives from a male patient younger than 45 who had COVID-19 and was a kidney transplant recipient. A share of the T cells may be of graft donor origin. The V call is TRBV7-2, the J call TRBJ2-5; 12 bases line up with TRBD2. This sample comprised a blood sample, obtained at baseline and between days 110 and 120 from a kidney transplant recipient. The CDR3 loop reads CASSTRLAGEGETQYF. The CDR3 DNA reads TGTGCCAGCAGCACTCGACTAGCGGGAGAGGGAGAGACCCAGTACTTC.